A selection of T cell receptor beta chains follows, all from one sample in a study of OX40 agonist ivuxolimab in advanced cancers. Sequencing used immunoSEQ multiplex PCR; TCRdb keeps in-frame clones, though not all of them. The sample consists of roughly 50,000 clones, around nine tenths of them appearing once. The sequenced sample was CD4+ or CD8+ T cells sorted from blood, obtained in a trial of the OX40 agonist ivuxolimab. The origin of the receptors is an adult with an advanced solid tumor such as melanoma, head and neck, liver or kidney cancer. Each CDR3 is given with its conserved first and last residue.

cdr3_length | v_call | cdr3_aa
14 | TRBV30 | CAWSPGWGNTEAFF
18 | TRBV5-1 | CASSRGTSGRKSTDTQYF
13 | TRBV29-1 | CSARTVENTEAFF
13 | TRBV19 | CATAGQHQETQYF
13 | TRBV28 | CASGSGSGNTIYF
14 | TRBV11-2 | CASSPDSPSDTQYF
13 | TRBV10-3 | CAISGTGNSGYTF
16 | TRBV5-1 | CASSPNTGMWSDTQYF
14 | TRBV5-4 | CASSLVGSSYEQYF
17 | TRBV15 | CATSRDKGRSSTDTQYF
15 | TRBV18 | CASSLRDGDNQPQHF
14 | TRBV6-6 | CASSGAGGNQPQHF
13 | TRBV5-6 | CASSRGQSYEQYF
14 | TRBV2 | CASRHTGNQETQYF
14 | TRBV5-1 | CASSEGTVYNEQFF
15 | TRBV2 | CASRQQGARSTEAFF
13 | TRBV30 | CAWRSAGGFGYTF
15 | TRBV7-7 | CASSPLAGAQETQYF
15 | TRBV30 | CAWSVSYFGNQPQHF
15 | TRBV2 | CASSTGQQSTDTQYF
15 | TRBV10-3 | CAIREQGGSTDTQYF
13 | TRBV9 | CASTGTENEKLFF
13 | TRBV19 | CASKQFMNTEAFF
14 | TRBV5-8 | CASSLYIGEYGYTF
14 | TRBV7-2 | CASSVRGLGNEQFF
14 | TRBV18 | CASSPRQGDTEAFF
15 | TRBV15 | CATSRPGTGATEQYF
17 | TRBV19 | CATSPGTGGAGANVLTF
14 | TRBV30 | CAWRGISSGNTIYF
14 | TRBV19 | CASSPTAGPGELFF
12 | TRBV2 | CASSGLGDEQYF
14 | TRBV28 | CASSSGQGTYEQYF
16 | TRBV5-1 | CASSFPAGRPVTEAFF
15 | TRBV6-1 | CASSLGSSGANVLTF
18 | TRBV5-5 | CASSSRDRGYLSGNTIYF
13 | TRBV27 | CASRRGTNEKLFF
15 | TRBV7-9 | CASSPAIDTTDTQYF
13 | TRBV10-3 | CAISGPRAYEQYF
15 | TRBV5-5 | CASSLGDRGNTEAFF
13 | TRBV5-1 | CASSPTGVETQYF
15 | TRBV7-2 | CASSPPQGANNEQFF
17 | TRBV4-1 | CASSQDHRTSGTDTQYF
11 | TRBV6-6 | CASSPDNEQFF
13 | TRBV10-3 | CATTSRSGNEQFF
15 | TRBV29-1 | CSVSGTSALQETQYF
16 | TRBV30 | CAWSEQGYSGANVLTF
16 | TRBV5-1 | CASSLGNRGDGNTIYF
11 | TRBV10-1 | CASSSSYEQYF
13 | TRBV6-6 | CASTSPQGETQYF
15 | TRBV2 | CASSRQSSGANVLTF
14 | TRBV28 | CASSLDRGRQPQHF
12 | TRBV28 | CASSLRNTEAFF
14 | TRBV5-4 | CASSFVQWGGEQFF
14 | TRBV21-1 | CASSKGLPFGEQFF
15 | TRBV9 | CASSPGGNRAYEQYF
15 | TRBV5-1 | CASSESVPNTDTQYF
15 | TRBV30 | CAWSTLGQRNTEAFF
17 | TRBV4-2 | CASSPGLTGLALETQYF
14 | TRBV30 | CAWSVSPQSYEQYF